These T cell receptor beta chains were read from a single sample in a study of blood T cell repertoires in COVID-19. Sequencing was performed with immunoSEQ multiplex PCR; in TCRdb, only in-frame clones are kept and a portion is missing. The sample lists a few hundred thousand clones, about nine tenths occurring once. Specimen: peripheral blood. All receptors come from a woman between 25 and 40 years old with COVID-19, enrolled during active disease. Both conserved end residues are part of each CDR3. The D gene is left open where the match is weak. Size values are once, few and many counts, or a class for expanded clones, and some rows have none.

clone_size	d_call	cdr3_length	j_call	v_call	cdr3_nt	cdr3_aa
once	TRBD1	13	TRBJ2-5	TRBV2	TGTGCCAGCCCCGGGACAGGGGGGGAGACCCAGTACTTC	CASPGTGGETQYF
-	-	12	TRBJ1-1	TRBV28	TGTGCCAGCAGTCCGCAGGGTACTGAAGCTTTCTTT	CASSPQGTEAFF
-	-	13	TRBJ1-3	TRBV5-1	TGCGCCAGCAGTGGGGGCTCAGCGGACACCATATATTTT	CASSGGSADTIYF
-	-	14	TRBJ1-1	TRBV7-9	TGTGCCAGCAGCTTTCCCCGCGGGGACACTGAAGCTTTCTTT	CASSFPRGDTEAFF
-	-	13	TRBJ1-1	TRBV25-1	TGTGCCAGCTGTAAGGGAGGGAACACTGAAGCTTTCTTT	CASCKGGNTEAFF
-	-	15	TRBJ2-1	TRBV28	TGTGCCAGCAGTTTACTCTTGGCAGGCTCTTATGAGCAGTTCTTC	CASSLLLAGSYEQFF
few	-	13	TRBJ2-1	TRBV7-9	TGTGCCAGCAGCCCAGGCCCGAGCAATGAGCAGTTCTTC	CASSPGPSNEQFF
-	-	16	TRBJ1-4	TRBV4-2	TGTGCCAGCAGCCAAGAAGGGCCTAGCGTCCTGGAAAAACTGTTTTTT	CASSQEGPSVLEKLFF
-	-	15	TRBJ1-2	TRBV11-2	TGTGCCAGCAGCTTAGTCTCGGGTTTTAACTATGGCTACACCTTC	CASSLVSGFNYGYTF
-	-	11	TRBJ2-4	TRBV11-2	TGTGCCAGCAGCTTAGCGGAGACCCCGTACTTC	CASSLAETPYF
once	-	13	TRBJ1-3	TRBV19	TGTGCCAGTACCGAGGTTAACGGAAACACCATATATTTT	CASTEVNGNTIYF
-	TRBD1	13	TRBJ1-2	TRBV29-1	TGCAGCGTGACGGGACAGGGGTTAAGTGGCTACACCTTC	CSVTGQGLSGYTF
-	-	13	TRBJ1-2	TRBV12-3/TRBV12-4	TGTGCCAGCAGTTTAGTCCCGGGCTATGGCTACACCTTC	CASSLVPGYGYTF
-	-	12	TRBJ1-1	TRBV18	TGTGCCAGCTCACCCCCCTACACTGAAGCTTTCTTT	CASSPPYTEAFF
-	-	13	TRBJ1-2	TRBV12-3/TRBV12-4	TGTGCCAGCAGTTTGCAGGTGAACTATGGCTACACCTTC	CASSLQVNYGYTF
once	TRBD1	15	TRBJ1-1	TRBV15	TGTGCCACCAGCAGAGTACAAACAGGGGACACTGAAGCTTTCTTT	CATSRVQTGDTEAFF
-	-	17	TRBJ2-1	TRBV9	TGTGCCAGCAGCCCGTATACAGGGTTACACCGGATCCGGGAGCAGTTCTTC	CASSPYTGLHRIREQFF
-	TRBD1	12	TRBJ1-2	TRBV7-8	TGTGCCAGCAGCCCCGGGACAGGCGCTGGGACCTTC	CASSPGTGAGTF
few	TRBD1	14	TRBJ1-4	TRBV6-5	TGTGCCAGCAGTTACCGGGACAGTAATGAAAAACTGTTTTTT	CASSYRDSNEKLFF
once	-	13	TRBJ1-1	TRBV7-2	TGTGCCAGCAGCACCAGGGGTCACACTGAAGCTTTCTTT	CASSTRGHTEAFF
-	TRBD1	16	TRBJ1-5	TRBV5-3	TGTGCCAGAAGCTTACCGGGACAGGGTTGCAATCAGCCCCAGCATTTT	CARSLPGQGCNQPQHF
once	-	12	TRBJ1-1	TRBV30	TGTGCCTGGAGAGATTCGGGAACTGAAGCTTTCTTT	CAWRDSGTEAFF
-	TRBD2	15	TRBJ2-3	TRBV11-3	TGTGCCAGCAGCTCTAGCGGGGCGGGCACAGATACGCAGTATTTT	CASSSSGAGTDTQYF
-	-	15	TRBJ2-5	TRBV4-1	TGCGCCAGCAGCCAGCCAGGACTACTCCAAGAGACCCAGTACTTC	CASSQPGLLQETQYF
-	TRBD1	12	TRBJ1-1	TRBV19	TGTGCCAGTAACAGGGGGAACACTGAAGCTTTCTTT	CASNRGNTEAFF
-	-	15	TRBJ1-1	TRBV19	TGTGCCAGTAGTATAACAGGTCGAACGAACACTGAAGCTTTCTTT	CASSITGRTNTEAFF